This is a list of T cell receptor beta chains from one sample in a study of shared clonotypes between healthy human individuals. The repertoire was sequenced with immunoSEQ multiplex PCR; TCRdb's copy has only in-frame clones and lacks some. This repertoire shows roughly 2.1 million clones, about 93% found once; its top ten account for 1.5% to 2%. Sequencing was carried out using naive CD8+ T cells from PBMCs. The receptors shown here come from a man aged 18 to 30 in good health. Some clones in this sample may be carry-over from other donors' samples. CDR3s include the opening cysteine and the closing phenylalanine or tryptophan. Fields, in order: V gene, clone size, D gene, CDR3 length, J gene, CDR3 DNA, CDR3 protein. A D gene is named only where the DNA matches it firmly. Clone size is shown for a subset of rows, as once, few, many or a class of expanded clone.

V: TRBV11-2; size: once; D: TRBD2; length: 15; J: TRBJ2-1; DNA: TGTGCCAGCAGCCGTCTCCGGGGACTACTCAATGAGCAGTTCTTC; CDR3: CASSRLRGLLNEQFF
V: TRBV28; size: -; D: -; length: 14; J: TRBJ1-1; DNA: TGTGCCAGCAGTTTTACCGCGCCCAAGGCTGAAGCTTTCTTT; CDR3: CASSFTAPKAEAFF
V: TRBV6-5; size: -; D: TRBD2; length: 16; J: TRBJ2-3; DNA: TGTGCCAGCAGTTACCGACTAGCGGGGGGCACAGATACGCAGTATTTT; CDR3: CASSYRLAGGTDTQYF
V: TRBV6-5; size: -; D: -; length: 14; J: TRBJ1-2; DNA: TGTGCCAGCCGCGGGGTCGGCCTGTGGGGAAGCTACACCTTC; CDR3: CASRGVGLWGSYTF
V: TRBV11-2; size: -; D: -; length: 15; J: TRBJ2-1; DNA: TGTGCCAGCAGCCAATCCGGGGGTTTCATGCATGAGCAGTTCTTC; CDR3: CASSQSGGFMHEQFF
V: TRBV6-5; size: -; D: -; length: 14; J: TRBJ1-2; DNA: TGTGCCAGCAGTTACGGGGGGTCCGACTATGGCTACACCTTC; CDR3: CASSYGGSDYGYTF
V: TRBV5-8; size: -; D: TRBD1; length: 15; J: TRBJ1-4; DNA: TGTGCCAGCCGAACCGGACAGGGTAGTAATGAAAAACTGTTTTTT; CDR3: CASRTGQGSNEKLFF
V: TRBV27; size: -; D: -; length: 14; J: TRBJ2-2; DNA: TGTGCCAGCACCTGGACAGCGAACACCGGGGAGCTGTTTTTT; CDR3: CASTWTANTGELFF
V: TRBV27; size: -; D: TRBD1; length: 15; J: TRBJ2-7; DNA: TGTGCCAGCAGTTTATCCGGGACAGGGTTTTACGAGCAGTACTTC; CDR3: CASSLSGTGFYEQYF
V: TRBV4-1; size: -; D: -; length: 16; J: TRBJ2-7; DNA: TGCGCCAGCAGCCAAGAAACCCGGGGAGGGGGCTACGAGCAGTACTTC; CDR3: CASSQETRGGGYEQYF
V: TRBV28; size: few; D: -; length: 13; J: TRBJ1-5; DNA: TGTGCCAGCGGTTACGGGGCAAATCAGCCCCAGCATTTT; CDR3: CASGYGANQPQHF
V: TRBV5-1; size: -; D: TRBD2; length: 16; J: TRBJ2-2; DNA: TGCGCCAGCACCGGCCCGGGACTAGCGGGAGTAGGGGAGCTGTTTTTT; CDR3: CASTGPGLAGVGELFF
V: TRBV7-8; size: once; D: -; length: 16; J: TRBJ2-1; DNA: TGTGCCAGCGAACCCACAGGGAAATCGTTTTTCAATGAGCAGTTCTTC; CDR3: CASEPTGKSFFNEQFF
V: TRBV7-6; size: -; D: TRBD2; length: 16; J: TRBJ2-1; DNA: TGTGCCAGCAGTCTCATTAGCGGGAGTATTAGTAGTGAGCAGTTCTTC; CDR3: CASSLISGSISSEQFF
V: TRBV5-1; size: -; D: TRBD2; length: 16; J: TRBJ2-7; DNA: TGCGCCAGCAAAGTAGGCCTAGCGGGAACCCTCCTCGAGCAGTACTTC; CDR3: CASKVGLAGTLLEQYF
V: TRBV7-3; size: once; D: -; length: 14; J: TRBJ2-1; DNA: TGTGCCAGCAGCTCTGCGGGCTCCTACAATGAGCAGTTCTTC; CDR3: CASSSAGSYNEQFF
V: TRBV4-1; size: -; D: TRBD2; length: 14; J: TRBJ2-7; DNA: TGCGCCAGCAGCCTAAGCGGGATTACCTACGAGCAGTACTTC; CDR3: CASSLSGITYEQYF
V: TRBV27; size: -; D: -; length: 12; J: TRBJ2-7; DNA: TGTGCCAGCAGCCGCCACCGGTTCGAGCAGTACTTC; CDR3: CASSRHRFEQYF
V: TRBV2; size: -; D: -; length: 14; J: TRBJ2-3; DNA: TGTGCCAGCAGTGAAATCGTCCGGGCAGATACGCAGTATTTT; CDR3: CASSEIVRADTQYF
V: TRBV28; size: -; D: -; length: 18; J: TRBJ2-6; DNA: TGTGCCAGCAGTGACTTAGACACGCCGGACTCTGGGGCCAACGTCCTGACTTTC; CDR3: CASSDLDTPDSGANVLTF
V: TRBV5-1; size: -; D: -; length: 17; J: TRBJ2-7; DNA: TGCGCCACCCGGGCAGGGGATATACCCCATGGGGGCTACGAGCAGTACTTC; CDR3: CATRAGDIPHGGYEQYF
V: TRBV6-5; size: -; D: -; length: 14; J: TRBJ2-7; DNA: TGTGCCAGCAGTTACTCTGGCCCGACGGGCGAGCAGTACTTC; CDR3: CASSYSGPTGEQYF
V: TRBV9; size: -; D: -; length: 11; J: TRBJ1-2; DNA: TGTGCCAGCGGAGAGGGGTATGGCTACACCTTC; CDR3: CASGEGYGYTF
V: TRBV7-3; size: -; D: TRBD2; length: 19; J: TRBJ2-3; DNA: TGTGCCAGCAGCTTAATTGGCGGACTAGCGGATATTAGCACAGATACGCAGTATTTT; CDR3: CASSLIGGLADISTDTQYF
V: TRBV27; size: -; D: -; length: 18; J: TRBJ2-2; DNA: TGTGCCAGCAGCCCCGTAAGGGGGGCATGGATGAACACCGGGGAGCTGTTTTTT; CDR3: CASSPVRGAWMNTGELFF
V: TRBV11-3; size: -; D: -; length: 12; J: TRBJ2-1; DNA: TGTGCCAGCAGCAGGGACCACAATGAGCAGTTCTTC; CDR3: CASSRDHNEQFF